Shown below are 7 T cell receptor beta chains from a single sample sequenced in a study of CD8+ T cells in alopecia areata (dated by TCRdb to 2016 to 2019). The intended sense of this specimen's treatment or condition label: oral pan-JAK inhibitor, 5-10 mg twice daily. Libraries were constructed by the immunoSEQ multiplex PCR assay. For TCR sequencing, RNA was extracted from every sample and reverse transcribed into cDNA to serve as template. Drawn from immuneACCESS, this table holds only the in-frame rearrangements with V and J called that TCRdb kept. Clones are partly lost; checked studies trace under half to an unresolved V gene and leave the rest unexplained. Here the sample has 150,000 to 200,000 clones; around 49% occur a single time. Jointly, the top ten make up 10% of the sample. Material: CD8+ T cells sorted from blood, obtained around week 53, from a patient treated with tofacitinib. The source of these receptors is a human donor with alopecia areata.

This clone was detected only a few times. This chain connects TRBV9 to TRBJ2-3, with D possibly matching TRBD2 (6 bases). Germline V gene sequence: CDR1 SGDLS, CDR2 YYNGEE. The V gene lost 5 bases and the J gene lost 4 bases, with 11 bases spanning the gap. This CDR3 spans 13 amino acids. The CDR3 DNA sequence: TGTGCCAGCAGTCCCTCGGGGGCAGATACGCAGTATTTT. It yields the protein CASSPSGADTQYF.

CDR3 coding DNA: TGTGCCAGCAGCTTGGAAGGGGGCGCTGAGGCGGATACGCAGTATTTT. As protein: CASSLEGGAEADTQYF. V gene TRBV5-4 combines with J gene TRBJ2-3, with 7 bases aligning to TRBD1. Germline values: CDR1 SGHNT, CDR2 YYREEE (reference sequence). V lost 0 bases to trimming and J lost 6 bases; unmatched junction nucleotides: 10. The CDR3 sequence is 16 residues long.

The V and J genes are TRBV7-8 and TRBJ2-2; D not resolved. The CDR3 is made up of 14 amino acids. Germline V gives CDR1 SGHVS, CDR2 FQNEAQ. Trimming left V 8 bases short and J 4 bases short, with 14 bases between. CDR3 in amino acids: CASHHLVSTGELFF. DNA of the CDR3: TGTGCCAGCCATCATCTAGTGAGCACCGGGGAGCTGTTTTTT.

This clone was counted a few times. CDR3 bases: TGTGCCAGCAGTTTATCCACAGGGTACCACGAGCAGTACTTC. Translation: CASSLSTGYHEQYF. The chain carries TRBV27 and TRBJ2-7; possible D gene TRBD1, 6 bases. The CDR3 contains 14 residues. Germline V gene sequence: CDR1 MNHEY, CDR2 SMNVEV (reference sequence). Between the trimmed V and J ends, which lost 0 bases and 5 bases, there was a span of 11 bases.

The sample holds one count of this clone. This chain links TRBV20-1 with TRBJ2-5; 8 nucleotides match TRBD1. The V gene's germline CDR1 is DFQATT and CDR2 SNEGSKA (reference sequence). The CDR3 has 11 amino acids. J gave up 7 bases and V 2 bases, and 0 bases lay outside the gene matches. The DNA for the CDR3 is TGCAGTGCTAGAACAGGGGGGACCCAGTACTTC. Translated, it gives CSARTGGTQYF.

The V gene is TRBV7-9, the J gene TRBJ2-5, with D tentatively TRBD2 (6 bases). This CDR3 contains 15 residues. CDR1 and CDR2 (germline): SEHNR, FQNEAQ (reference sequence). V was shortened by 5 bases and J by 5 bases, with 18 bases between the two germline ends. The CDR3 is CASSQTAGSGETQYF. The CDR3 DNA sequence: TGTGCCAGCAGCCAGACAGCCGGGAGTGGGGAGACCCAGTACTTC. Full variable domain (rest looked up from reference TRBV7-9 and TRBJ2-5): DTGVSQNPRHKITKRGQNVTFRCDPISEHNRLYWYRQTLGQGPEFLTYFQNEAQLEKSRLLSDRFSAERPKGSFSTLEIQRTEQGDSAMYLCASSQTAGSGETQYFGPGTRLLVL.

CDR3 in amino acids: CASSLKGQNVGELFF. In nucleotides, the CDR3 is TGTGCCAGCAGCTTGAAAGGACAGAACGTAGGGGAGCTGTTTTTT. The chain couples TRBV5-4 to TRBJ2-2; D might be TRBD1 (6 bases). V dropped 1 base and J dropped 8 bases, with 15 bases sitting between them. The CDR3 is made up of 15 amino acids. Germline loops: CDR1 SGHNT, CDR2 YYREEE (reference sequence).